A selection of T cell receptor beta chains follows, all from one sample in a study of regulatory T cells in long-lasting Graves disease. In TCRdb, the multiplex PCR reads were re-called with MiXCR into one record per CDR3 protein. The data show around 400,000 distinct CDR3 sequences, around 20% seen once. The material was peripheral blood mononuclear cells (PBMCs), obtained when the disease was refractory, from a patient treated with antithyroid drugs. Receptors were obtained from a female donor with Graves disease. Each CDR3 is given with its conserved first and last residue. Each record gives: J gene, clone size, D gene, V gene, CDR3 protein, CDR3 DNA. The D gene is left open where the match is weak. Clone size is not always given. Where it is, it says once, few, many or a class for expanded clones.

J gene: TRBJ1-4; clone size: many; D gene: TRBD1; V gene: TRBV28; CDR3 protein: CASSLGTGPNEKLFF; CDR3 DNA: TGTGCCAGCAGTTTAGGGACAGGGCCTAATGAAAAACTGTTTTTT
J gene: TRBJ1-5; clone size: .; D gene: .; V gene: TRBV4-1; CDR3 protein: CASSQGAGLGQPQHF; CDR3 DNA: TGCGCCAGCAGCCAAGGAGCCGGGTTAGGTCAGCCCCAGCATTTT
J gene: TRBJ1-1; clone size: .; D gene: TRBD1; V gene: TRBV19; CDR3 protein: CASSRTGGRAFF; CDR3 DNA: TGTGCCAGTAGCCGGACAGGGGGTCGGGCTTTCTTT
J gene: TRBJ2-6; clone size: few; D gene: .; V gene: TRBV10-3; CDR3 protein: CAISEPIGRTSGANVLTF; CDR3 DNA: TGTGCCATCAGTGAGCCGATAGGACGGACCTCTGGGGCCAACGTCCTGACTTTC
J gene: TRBJ1-1; clone size: .; D gene: .; V gene: TRBV20-1; CDR3 protein: CSARDYGMVGGAEAFF; CDR3 DNA: TGCAGTGCTAGAGATTATGGGATGGTGGGGGGCGCTGAAGCTTTCTTT
J gene: TRBJ1-5; clone size: .; D gene: .; V gene: TRBV20-1; CDR3 protein: CSAGKYRAGNQPQHF; CDR3 DNA: TGCAGTGCTGGCAAGTACAGGGCGGGAAATCAGCCCCAGCATTTT
J gene: TRBJ1-4; clone size: .; D gene: .; V gene: TRBV20-1; CDR3 protein: CSASSSGALNEKLFF; CDR3 DNA: TGCAGTGCTAGTTCGTCGGGGGCGCTTAATGAAAAACTGTTTTTT
J gene: TRBJ2-7; clone size: .; D gene: .; V gene: TRBV6-1; CDR3 protein: CASISRRSSSSYEQYF; CDR3 DNA: TGTGCCAGCATCTCACGAAGGTCCTCAAGCTCCTACGAGCAGTACTTC
J gene: TRBJ2-5; clone size: many; D gene: TRBD2; V gene: TRBV7-9; CDR3 protein: CASSLDLAGETQYF; CDR3 DNA: TGTGCCAGCAGCTTAGACTTAGCGGGAGAGACCCAGTACTTC
J gene: TRBJ2-2; clone size: few; D gene: .; V gene: TRBV9; CDR3 protein: CASSVGPLSGELFF; CDR3 DNA: TGTGCCAGCAGCGTAGGGCCTTTGTCCGGGGAGCTGTTTTTT
J gene: TRBJ2-7; clone size: many; D gene: .; V gene: TRBV7-2; CDR3 protein: CASSVPLAAVSYEQYF; CDR3 DNA: TGTGCCAGCAGCGTCCCCTTAGCGGCAGTCTCCTACGAGCAGTACTTC
J gene: TRBJ1-2; clone size: .; D gene: TRBD1; V gene: TRBV2; CDR3 protein: CASSERQGAHYGYTF; CDR3 DNA: TGTGCCAGCAGTGAAAGACAGGGAGCTCACTATGGCTACACCTTC
J gene: TRBJ2-3; clone size: .; D gene: .; V gene: TRBV28; CDR3 protein: CASSLWGQGIADTQYF; CDR3 DNA: TGTGCCAGCAGTTTATGGGGCCAGGGGATCGCAGATACGCAGTATTTT
J gene: TRBJ2-7; clone size: .; D gene: TRBD2; V gene: TRBV7-9; CDR3 protein: CASSSTGTSGTPTSGEQYF; CDR3 DNA: TGTGCCAGCAGCTCAACCGGGACTAGCGGGACCCCTACCTCCGGAGAGCAGTACTTC
J gene: TRBJ2-7; clone size: .; D gene: TRBD2; V gene: TRBV7-8; CDR3 protein: CASSTRLAGGPGRGYEQYF; CDR3 DNA: TGTGCCAGCAGTACCCGACTAGCGGGAGGCCCTGGTCGCGGCTACGAGCAGTACTTC
J gene: TRBJ1-2; clone size: .; D gene: .; V gene: TRBV9; CDR3 protein: CASSVETDYGYTF; CDR3 DNA: TGTGCCAGCAGCGTAGAAACAGATTATGGCTACACCTTC
J gene: TRBJ2-1; clone size: .; D gene: TRBD1; V gene: TRBV2; CDR3 protein: CASTPDRGNEQFF; CDR3 DNA: TGTGCCAGCACCCCGGACAGGGGAAATGAGCAGTTCTTC
J gene: TRBJ1-2; clone size: many; D gene: .; V gene: TRBV12-3/TRBV12-4; CDR3 protein: CASSSQARANYGYTF; CDR3 DNA: TGTGCCAGCAGTTCCCAGGCCCGGGCTAACTATGGCTACACCTTC
J gene: TRBJ2-5; clone size: few; D gene: .; V gene: TRBV15; CDR3 protein: CATSTGFQETQYF; CDR3 DNA: TGTGCCACCAGCACGGGTTTCCAAGAGACCCAGTACTTC
J gene: TRBJ2-7; clone size: few; D gene: TRBD1; V gene: TRBV27; CDR3 protein: CASSPGTAVLKQYF; CDR3 DNA: TGTGCCAGCAGCCCGGGGACAGCCGTCTTGAAGCAGTACTTC
J gene: TRBJ1-1; clone size: .; D gene: .; V gene: TRBV20-1; CDR3 protein: CSADDRANTEAFF; CDR3 DNA: TGCAGTGCTGACGACCGCGCGAACACTGAAGCTTTCTTT
J gene: TRBJ1-5; clone size: many; D gene: TRBD1; V gene: TRBV28; CDR3 protein: CASSYSSGTGLVQPQHF; CDR3 DNA: TGTGCCAGCAGCTACTCCTCCGGGACAGGGCTAGTCCAGCCCCAGCATTTT
J gene: TRBJ2-6; clone size: few; D gene: .; V gene: TRBV4-3; CDR3 protein: CASSQAQVWGANVLTF; CDR3 DNA: TGCGCCAGCAGCCAGGCACAGGTCTGGGGGGCCAACGTCCTGACTTTC
J gene: TRBJ2-2; clone size: .; D gene: .; V gene: TRBV20-1; CDR3 protein: CSARLERQGGNSGKVGELFF; CDR3 DNA: TGCAGTGCTAGACTCGAACGACAGGGGGGCAATAGCGGGAAAGTCGGGGAGCTGTTTTTT
J gene: TRBJ1-2; clone size: many; D gene: .; V gene: TRBV12-3/TRBV12-4; CDR3 protein: CASSSLFIPHGYTF; CDR3 DNA: TGTGCCAGCAGTTCTCTATTCATCCCCCACGGCTACACCTTC
J gene: TRBJ2-3; clone size: .; D gene: TRBD2; V gene: TRBV7-2; CDR3 protein: CASSSFRLTSGRWTDTQYF; CDR3 DNA: TGTGCCAGCAGCTCTTTCCGTCTGACTAGCGGACGATGGACGGATACGCAGTATTTT
J gene: TRBJ2-7; clone size: many; D gene: .; V gene: TRBV28; CDR3 protein: CASSLSRNWGSYEQYF; CDR3 DNA: TGTGCCAGCAGTTTATCGCGGAATTGGGGCTCCTACGAGCAGTACTTC
J gene: TRBJ2-7; clone size: .; D gene: TRBD1; V gene: TRBV9; CDR3 protein: CASSGGASSGTGGYEQYF; CDR3 DNA: TGTGCCAGCAGCGGAGGGGCCTCTTCCGGGACAGGGGGCTACGAGCAGTACTTC